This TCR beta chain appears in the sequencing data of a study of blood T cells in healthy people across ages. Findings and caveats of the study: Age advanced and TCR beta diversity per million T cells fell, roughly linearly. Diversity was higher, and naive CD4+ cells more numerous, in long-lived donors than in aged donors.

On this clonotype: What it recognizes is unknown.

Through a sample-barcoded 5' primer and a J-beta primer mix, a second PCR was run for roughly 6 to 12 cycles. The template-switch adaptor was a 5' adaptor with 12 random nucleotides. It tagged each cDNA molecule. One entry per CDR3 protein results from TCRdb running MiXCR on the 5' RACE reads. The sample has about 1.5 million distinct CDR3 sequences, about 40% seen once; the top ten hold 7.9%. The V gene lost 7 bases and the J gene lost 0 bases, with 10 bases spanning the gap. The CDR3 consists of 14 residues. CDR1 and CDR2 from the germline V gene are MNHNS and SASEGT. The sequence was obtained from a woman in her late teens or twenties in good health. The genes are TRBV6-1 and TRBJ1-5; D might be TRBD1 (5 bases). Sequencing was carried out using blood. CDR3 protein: CASILDSSNQPQHF. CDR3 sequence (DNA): TGTGCCAGCATCCTCGACAGTAGCAATCAGCCCCAGCATTTT.